Listed below are T cell receptor beta chains from one sample, sequenced in a study of T-cell memory formation after mild COVID-19. In TCRdb, the 5' RACE reads were re-called with MiXCR into one record per CDR3 protein. This sample has approximately 300,000 distinct CDR3 sequences, with 15% found just once. Sequenced sample: PBMCs or a T cell subset sorted from them (not recorded which). These receptors were obtained from a man between 18 and 35 years old who had mild COVID-19 (a few samples of this study predate the infection). Cell type and time point are not known. Both conserved end residues are part of each CDR3. D genes are given only for firm matches. Size is omitted from some rows. Given values are once, few, many or a class for expanded clones.

>NA|TRBV2|NA|TRBJ2-2
TGTGCCAGCAACCGAGGTGCGGCAGGGGAGCTGTTTTTT
CASNRGAAGELFF
>TRBD1|TRBV20-1|NA|TRBJ2-5
TGCAGTGCCATACAGGGGGCGGAGACCCAGTACTTC
CSAIQGAETQYF
>TRBD1|TRBV5-1|few|TRBJ1-4
TGCGCCAGCAGCGTGCTGACAGGGATGAATGAAAAACTGTTTTTT
CASSVLTGMNEKLFF
>TRBD1|TRBV9|many|TRBJ2-2
TGTGCCAGCAGCGCAAGGGACAGACCGAACACCGGGGAGCTGTTTTTT
CASSARDRPNTGELFF
>TRBD2|TRBV25-1|NA|TRBJ2-3
TGTGCCAGCGCAATAGCGGGCCTGAGGGCAGATACGCAGTATTTT
CASAIAGLRADTQYF
>TRBD1|TRBV20-1|few|TRBJ1-1
TGCAGTGCTCCGGACAGGGCAGGTATGACTGAAGCTTTCTTT
CSAPDRAGMTEAFF
>NA|TRBV5-1|NA|TRBJ2-3
TGCGCCAGCAGCTTGGGGTCCAGGGCGCCAGATACGCAGTATTTT
CASSLGSRAPDTQYF
>TRBD2|TRBV7-2|few|TRBJ2-3
TGTGCCAGCAGTCCTAGCGGGGGAGGCACAGATACGCAGTATTTT
CASSPSGGGTDTQYF
>TRBD1|TRBV30|many|TRBJ1-2
TGTGCCTGGAAAAGGGACAGGCCAGGTGGCTACACCTTC
CAWKRDRPGGYTF
>TRBD2|TRBV5-8|NA|TRBJ2-1
TGTGCCAGCAGCTACACTCCAATAAGCGGGGGGGCCAATGAGCAGTTCTTC
CASSYTPISGGANEQFF
>NA|TRBV20-1|few|TRBJ1-5
TGCAGTGTTAGGGGTACCGGGCAGCCCCAGCATTTT
CSVRGTGQPQHF
>NA|TRBV6-2/TRBV6-3|NA|TRBJ2-1
TGTGCCAGCAGTTACTCTGATTACAATGAGCAGTTCTTC
CASSYSDYNEQFF
>TRBD1|TRBV7-3|once|TRBJ2-2
TGTGCCAGCAGCTTATCGGCAGGGGGCTTCGGGGAGCTGTTTTTT
CASSLSAGGFGELFF
>NA|TRBV7-2|few|TRBJ1-2
TGTGCCAGCAGCCTCTACGGGGCTCTCTATGGCTACACCTTC
CASSLYGALYGYTF
>NA|TRBV2|NA|TRBJ2-1
TGTGCCAGCAGGAACAGGGTGGGGGAGCAGTTCTTC
CASRNRVGEQFF
>NA|TRBV4-1|NA|TRBJ1-5
TGCGCCAGCAGCCAAGAATTACAGGGATTCAGTCAGCCCCAGCATTTT
CASSQELQGFSQPQHF
>NA|TRBV20-1|NA|TRBJ2-2
TGCAGTGCTAGAGAATGGACGAACACCGGGGAGCTGTTTTTT
CSAREWTNTGELFF
>TRBD1|TRBV6-2/TRBV6-3|few|TRBJ2-6
TGTGCCAGCAGGACTCGGGACAGGGCTCATGGGGCCAACGTCCTGACTTTC
CASRTRDRAHGANVLTF
>TRBD2|TRBV6-5|NA|TRBJ2-1
TGTGCCAGCAGTTACGGGGCTAGCGGGGGGGCAAATGAGCAGTTCTTC
CASSYGASGGANEQFF
>NA|TRBV6-5|many|TRBJ1-6
TGTGCCAGCAGTGTACAGAAGAGCTCCTATAATTCACCCCTCCACTTT
CASSVQKSSYNSPLHF
>NA|TRBV12-3/TRBV12-4|NA|TRBJ2-1
TGTGCCAGCAGTTTATTACTACCCCGTTTTTCCGAGCAGTTCTTC
CASSLLLPRFSEQFF
>NA|TRBV6-5|NA|TRBJ1-1
TGTGCCAGCAGTTACCGTGGGGGTAGGACTGAAGCTTTCTTT
CASSYRGGRTEAFF
>NA|TRBV3-1|few|TRBJ1-2
TGTGCCAGCAGCCATTTTTCGGCAGGGGCGACCTATGGCTACACCTTC
CASSHFSAGATYGYTF
>NA|TRBV5-1|few|TRBJ1-1
TGCGCCAGCAGCTCAGCGGGAATCACTGAAGCTTTCTTT
CASSSAGITEAFF
>NA|TRBV7-2|few|TRBJ1-1
TGTGCCAGCCCCGCGGGGAGCATGAACACTGAAGCTTTCTTT
CASPAGSMNTEAFF
>NA|TRBV6-1|NA|TRBJ2-6
TGTGCCACCGAGGGGGGGGACTCAAACTCTGGGGCCAACGTCCTGACTTTC
CATEGGDSNSGANVLTF
>NA|TRBV28|NA|TRBJ1-5
TGTGCCAGCAGTTCCCAATATAGGGGTAGAGGGATCGGACAGCCCCAGCATTTT
CASSSQYRGRGIGQPQHF
>NA|TRBV12-3/TRBV12-4|many|TRBJ2-7
TGTGCCAGCAGTTATGGGGCTCCCTACGAGCAGTACTTC
CASSYGAPYEQYF
>TRBD1|TRBV7-3|NA|TRBJ2-4
TGTGCCAGCAGCTCAGACAGGGGGCAAGGCATTCAGTACTTC
CASSSDRGQGIQYF
>NA|TRBV9|few|TRBJ1-2
TGTGCCAGCAGCGCTACGTGGGACAAAAAGGATGGCTACACCTTC
CASSATWDKKDGYTF
>NA|TRBV19|NA|TRBJ1-2
TGTGCCAGTAGTACCCAAGAAGGGTATGGCTACACCTTC
CASSTQEGYGYTF
>TRBD1|TRBV4-3|many|TRBJ2-5
TGCGCCAGCAGCCAGGGGTGGACAGGGCAAGAGACCCAGTACTTC
CASSQGWTGQETQYF
>NA|TRBV12-3/TRBV12-4|few|TRBJ1-1
TGTGCCAGCACCGCCCAAGGGACACTGAACACTGAAGCTTTCTTT
CASTAQGTLNTEAFF
>NA|TRBV12-2|NA|TRBJ2-5
TGTGCAAGTCGCTTAAGTTGTCGGGGGGTCCAAGAGACCCAGTACTTC
CASRLSCRGVQETQYF
>TRBD1|TRBV7-9|NA|TRBJ1-6
TGTGCCAGCAGCTTGGTTGGACAGGGAAATTCACCCCTCCACTTT
CASSLVGQGNSPLHF
>TRBD1|TRBV7-9|few|TRBJ2-2
TGTGCCAGCAGCGCTGGACAGGGTAGGACCGGGGAGCTGTTTTTT
CASSAGQGRTGELFF
>NA|TRBV29-1|NA|TRBJ2-2
TGCAGTGGAGGACCGACAACCGGCGGGGAGCTGTTTTTT
CSGGPTTGGELFF
>NA|TRBV5-1|NA|TRBJ1-1
TGCGCCAGCAGCTCCGGCTTGGGTTTGAACACTGAAGCTTTCTTT
CASSSGLGLNTEAFF
>NA|TRBV5-4|NA|TRBJ2-1
TGTGCCAGCAGCTTGGATTCCGGGGAGCAGTTCTTC
CASSLDSGEQFF
>NA|TRBV7-2|few|TRBJ1-1
TGTGCCAGCAGCCCTATAACTCCGAGGGGTCACAGCTTGAACACTGAACCTTTCTTT
CASSPITPRGHSLNTEPFF
>NA|TRBV5-6|NA|TRBJ2-3
TGTGCCAGCAGCTTCGTTGGGGTCGGCGCAGATACGCAGTATTTT
CASSFVGVGADTQYF
>NA|TRBV20-1|many|TRBJ2-3
TGCAGTGCTAGCTTACGGGGGGCTAGCACAGATACGCAGTATTTT
CSASLRGASTDTQYF
>NA|TRBV25-1|few|TRBJ1-1
TGTGCCAGCAGTGAAGTTGGTGGCAGACTTGAAGCTTTCTTT
CASSEVGGRLEAFF
>NA|TRBV20-1|NA|TRBJ1-1
TGCAGTGTTCTCGGGCCAAACACTGAAGCTTTCTTT
CSVLGPNTEAFF
>NA|TRBV10-3|NA|TRBJ1-6
TGTGCCACGACCGATATAAATTCACCCCTCCACTTT
CATTDINSPLHF
>NA|TRBV7-9|few|TRBJ2-3
TGTGCCAGCAGCTTGAGGTGGGGGCTCACAGATACGCAGTATTTT
CASSLRWGLTDTQYF
>NA|TRBV5-1|NA|TRBJ1-5
TGCGCCAGCAGTCGGGACGAGGGTTCGAATCAGCCCCAGCATTTT
CASSRDEGSNQPQHF
>NA|TRBV7-9|many|TRBJ1-5
TGTGCCAGCAGCTTAGTGGGTCAGCCCCAGCATTTT
CASSLVGQPQHF
>NA|TRBV4-1|few|TRBJ2-1
TGCGCCAGCAGCCAAGGTCGGGGTTTGGCCGTCAATGAGCAGTTCTTC
CASSQGRGLAVNEQFF
>TRBD1|TRBV5-1|few|TRBJ1-5
TGCGCCAGCAGCCCCGGACAGGGTGCCCAGCCCCAGCATTTT
CASSPGQGAQPQHF
>TRBD1|TRBV20-1|few|TRBJ2-5
TGCAGTGCTAGGGATCCCGGGACAGGGTTAGAGACCCAGTACTTC
CSARDPGTGLETQYF
>NA|TRBV27|NA|TRBJ1-2
TGTGCCAGCAGTTTCCGGGCAGGGGAAAGGAGTGGCTACACCTTC
CASSFRAGERSGYTF
>NA|TRBV6-5|NA|TRBJ1-2
TGTGCCAGCAGTTACGACGCTTCCTATGGCTACACCTTC
CASSYDASYGYTF
>TRBD1|TRBV2|NA|TRBJ2-4
TGTGCCAGCCGAGGGACAGGGGACATTCAGTACTTC
CASRGTGDIQYF
>TRBD1|TRBV20-1|NA|TRBJ1-6
TGCAGTGCCAGGACAGGGGAAGGGTCACCCCTCCACTTT
CSARTGEGSPLHF
>NA|TRBV9|NA|TRBJ2-5
TGTGCCAGCAGCGTGACAGATAACCAAGAGACCCAGTACTTC
CASSVTDNQETQYF
>NA|TRBV7-2|NA|TRBJ2-6
TGTGCCAGCAGCCCCGCTAGGGTCGGGGCCAACGTCCTGACTTTC
CASSPARVGANVLTF